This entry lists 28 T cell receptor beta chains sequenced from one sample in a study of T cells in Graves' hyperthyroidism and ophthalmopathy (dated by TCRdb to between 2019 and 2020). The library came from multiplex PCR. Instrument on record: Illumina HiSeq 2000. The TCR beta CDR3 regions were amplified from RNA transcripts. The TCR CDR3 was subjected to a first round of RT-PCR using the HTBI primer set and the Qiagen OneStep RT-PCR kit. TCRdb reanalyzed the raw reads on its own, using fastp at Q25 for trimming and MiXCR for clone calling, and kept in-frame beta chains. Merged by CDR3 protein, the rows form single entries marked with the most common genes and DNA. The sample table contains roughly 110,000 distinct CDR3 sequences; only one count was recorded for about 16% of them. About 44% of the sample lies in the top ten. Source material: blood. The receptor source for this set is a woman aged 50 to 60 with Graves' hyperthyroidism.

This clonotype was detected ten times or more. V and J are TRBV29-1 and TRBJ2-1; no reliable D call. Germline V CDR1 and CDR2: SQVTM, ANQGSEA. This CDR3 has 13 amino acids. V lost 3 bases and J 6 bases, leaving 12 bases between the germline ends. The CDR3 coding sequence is TGCAGCGTTGATCTTGAGGAGCGCAATGAGCAGTTCTTC. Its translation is CSVDLEERNEQFF.

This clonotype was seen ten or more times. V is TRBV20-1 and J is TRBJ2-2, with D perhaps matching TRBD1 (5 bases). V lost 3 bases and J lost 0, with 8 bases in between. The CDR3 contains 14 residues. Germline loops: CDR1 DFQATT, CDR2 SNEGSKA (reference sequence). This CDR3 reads CSASPQANTGELFF. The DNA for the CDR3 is TGCAGTGCTAGCCCACAGGCGAACACCGGGGAGCTGTTTTTT.

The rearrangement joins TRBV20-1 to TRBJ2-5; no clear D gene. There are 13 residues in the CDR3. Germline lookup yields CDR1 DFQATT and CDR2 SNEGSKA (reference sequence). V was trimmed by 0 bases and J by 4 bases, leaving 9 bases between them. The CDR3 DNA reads TGCAGTGCTAGAGAGCGAGGTGCAGAGACCCAGTACTTC. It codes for CSARERGAETQYF.

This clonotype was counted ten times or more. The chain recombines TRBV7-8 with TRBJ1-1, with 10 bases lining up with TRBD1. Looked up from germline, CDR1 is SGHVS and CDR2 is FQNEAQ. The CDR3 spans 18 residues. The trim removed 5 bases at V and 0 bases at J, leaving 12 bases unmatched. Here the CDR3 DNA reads TGTGCCAGCAGCAACCCCGATCGGACAGGGGGTTTGAACACTGAAGCTTTCTTT. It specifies CASSNPDRTGGLNTEAFF.

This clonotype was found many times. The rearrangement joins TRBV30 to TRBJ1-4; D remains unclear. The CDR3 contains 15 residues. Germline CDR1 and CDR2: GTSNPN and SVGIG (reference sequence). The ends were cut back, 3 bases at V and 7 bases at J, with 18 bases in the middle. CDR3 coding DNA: TGTGCCTGGAGCCCCGTTGGAAGGTTGACTGAAAAACTGTTTTTT. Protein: CAWSPVGRLTEKLFF.

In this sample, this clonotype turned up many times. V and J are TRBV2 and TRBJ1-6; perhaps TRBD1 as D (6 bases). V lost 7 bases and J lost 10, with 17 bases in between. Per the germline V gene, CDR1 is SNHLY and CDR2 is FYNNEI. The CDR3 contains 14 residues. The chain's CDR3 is CASIQDSPTSPLHF. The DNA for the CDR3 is TGTGCCAGCATTCAGGACAGCCCGACCTCACCCCTCCACTTT.

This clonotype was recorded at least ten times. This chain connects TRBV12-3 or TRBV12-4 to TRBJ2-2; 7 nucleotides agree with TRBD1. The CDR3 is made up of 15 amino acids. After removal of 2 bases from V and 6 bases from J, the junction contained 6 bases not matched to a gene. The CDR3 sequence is CASSLSGQGAGELFF. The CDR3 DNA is TGTGCCAGCAGTTTAAGCGGCCAGGGGGCCGGGGAGCTGTTTTTT.

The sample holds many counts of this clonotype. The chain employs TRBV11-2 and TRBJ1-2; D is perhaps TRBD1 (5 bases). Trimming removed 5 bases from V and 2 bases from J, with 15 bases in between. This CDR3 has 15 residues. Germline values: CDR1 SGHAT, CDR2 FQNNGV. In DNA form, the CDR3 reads TGTGCCAGCAGCCCCTGGTCCTCAGGGAACTATGGCTACACCTTC. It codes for CASSPWSSGNYGYTF. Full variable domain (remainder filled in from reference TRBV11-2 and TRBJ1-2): EAGVAQSPRYKIIEKRQSVAFWCNPISGHATLYWYQQILGQGPKLLIQFQNNGVVDDSQLPKDRFSAERLKGVDSTLKIQPAKLEDSAVYLCASSPWSSGNYGYTFGSGTRLTVV.

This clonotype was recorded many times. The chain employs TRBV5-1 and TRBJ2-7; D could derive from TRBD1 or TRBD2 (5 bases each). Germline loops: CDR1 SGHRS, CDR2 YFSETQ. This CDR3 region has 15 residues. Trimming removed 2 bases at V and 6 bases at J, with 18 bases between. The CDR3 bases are TGCGCCAGCAGCTTCGTGGCCGGGGCCCAAGGCGAGCAGTACTTC. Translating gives CASSFVAGAQGEQYF.

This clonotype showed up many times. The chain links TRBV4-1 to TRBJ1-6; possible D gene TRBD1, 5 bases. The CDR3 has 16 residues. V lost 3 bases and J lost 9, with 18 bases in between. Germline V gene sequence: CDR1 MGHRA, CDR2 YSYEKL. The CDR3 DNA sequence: TGCGCCAGCAGCCAGGCTTGGGGGGGTAACAGTTCACCCCTCCACTTT. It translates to CASSQAWGGNSSPLHF.

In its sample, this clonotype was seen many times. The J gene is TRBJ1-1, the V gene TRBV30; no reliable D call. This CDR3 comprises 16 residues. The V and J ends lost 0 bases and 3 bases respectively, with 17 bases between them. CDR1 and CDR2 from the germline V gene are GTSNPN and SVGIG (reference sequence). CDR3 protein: CAWSVTGGRQYTEAFF. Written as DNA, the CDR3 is TGTGCCTGGAGTGTAACGGGAGGACGGCAGTACACTGAAGCTTTCTTT. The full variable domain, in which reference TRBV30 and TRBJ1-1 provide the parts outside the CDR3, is SQTIHQWPATLVQPVGSPLSLECTVEGTSNPNLYWYRQAAGRGLQLLFYSVGIGQISSEVPQNLSASRPQDRQFILSSKKLLLSDSGFYLCAWSVTGGRQYTEAFFGQGTRLTVV.

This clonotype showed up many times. The CDR3 DNA sequence: TGTGCCAGCAGGCTGGACAGGAGCTATAATTCACCCCTCCACTTT. Encoded protein: CASRLDRSYNSPLHF. The rearrangement uses TRBV6-1 and TRBJ1-6; 7 nucleotides match TRBD1. Germline CDR1 is MNHNS and CDR2 is SASEGT. CDR3 length: 15 residues. With 6 bases clipped from V and 3 bases from J, the junction kept 5 bases outside the gene matches.

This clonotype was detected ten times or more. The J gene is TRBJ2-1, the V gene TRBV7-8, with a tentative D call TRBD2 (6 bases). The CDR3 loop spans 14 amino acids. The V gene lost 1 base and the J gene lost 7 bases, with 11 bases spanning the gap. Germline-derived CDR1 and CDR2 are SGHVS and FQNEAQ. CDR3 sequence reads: CASSLGGGENEQFF. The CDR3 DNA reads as TGTGCCAGCAGCTTAGGAGGCGGGGAGAATGAGCAGTTCTTC.

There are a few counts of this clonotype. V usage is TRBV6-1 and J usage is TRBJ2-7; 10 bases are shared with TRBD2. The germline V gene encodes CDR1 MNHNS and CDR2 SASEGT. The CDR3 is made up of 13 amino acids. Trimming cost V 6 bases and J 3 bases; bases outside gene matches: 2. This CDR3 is CASRTSGYYEQYF. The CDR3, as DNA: TGTGCCAGCAGGACTAGCGGGTACTACGAGCAGTACTTC.

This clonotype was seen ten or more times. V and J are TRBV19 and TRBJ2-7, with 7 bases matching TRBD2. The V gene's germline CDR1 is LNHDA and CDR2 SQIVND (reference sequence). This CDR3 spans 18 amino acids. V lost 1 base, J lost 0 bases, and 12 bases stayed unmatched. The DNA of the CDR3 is TGTGCCAGTAGTATAGCCCTAATTACTAGCGCGAGCTCCTACGAGCAGTACTTC. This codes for CASSIALITSASSYEQYF.

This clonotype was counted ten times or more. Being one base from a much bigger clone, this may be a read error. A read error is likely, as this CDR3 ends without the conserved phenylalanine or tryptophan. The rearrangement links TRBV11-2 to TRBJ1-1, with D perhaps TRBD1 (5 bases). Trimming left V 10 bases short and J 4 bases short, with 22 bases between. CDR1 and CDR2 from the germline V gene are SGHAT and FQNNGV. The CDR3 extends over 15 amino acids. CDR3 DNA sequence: TGTGCCAAGGGGACGGCAGGGATTGAATCCACTGAAGCTTTCCTT. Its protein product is CAKGTAGIESTEAFL.

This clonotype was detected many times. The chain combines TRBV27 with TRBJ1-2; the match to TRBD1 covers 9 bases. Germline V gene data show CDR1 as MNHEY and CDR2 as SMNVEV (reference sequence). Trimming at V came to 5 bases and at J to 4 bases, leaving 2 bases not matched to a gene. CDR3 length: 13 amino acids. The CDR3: CASSLTGGYGYTF. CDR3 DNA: TGTGCCAGCAGTCTGACAGGGGGCTATGGCTACACCTTC.

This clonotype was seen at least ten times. CDR3 loop: CASKTSGRANEQFF. The CDR3 nucleotides are TGTGCCAGCAAAACTAGCGGGAGGGCCAATGAGCAGTTCTTC. J is TRBJ2-1 and V is TRBV12-3 or TRBV12-4, with 13 positions matching TRBD2. The CDR3 runs to 14 residues. Trimming at V came to 7 bases and at J to 6 bases, leaving 3 bases not matched to a gene.

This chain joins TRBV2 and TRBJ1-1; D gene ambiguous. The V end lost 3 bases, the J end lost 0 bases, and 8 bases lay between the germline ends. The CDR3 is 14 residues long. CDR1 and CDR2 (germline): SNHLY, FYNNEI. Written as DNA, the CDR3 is TGTGCCAGCAGTGACGAAATGATGAACACTGAAGCTTTCTTT. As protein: CASSDEMMNTEAFF.

CDR3 sequence (DNA): TGCGCCAGCAGCCGAGACCGCGGGTTGGATGAGCAGTTCTTC. It encodes CASSRDRGLDEQFF. The chain recombines TRBV5-1 with TRBJ2-1; TRBD2 might be the D (5 bases). The ends were cut back, 4 bases at V and 8 bases at J, with 16 bases in the middle. CDR3 length: 14 amino acids. The V gene's germline CDR1 is SGHRS and CDR2 YFSETQ. The full variable domain, in which reference TRBV5-1 and TRBJ2-1 provide the parts outside the CDR3, is KAGVTQTPRYLIKTRGQQVTLSCSPISGHRSVSWYQQTPGQGLQFLFEYFSETQRNKGNFPGRFSGRQFSNSRSEMNVSTLELGDSALYLCASSRDRGLDEQFFGPGTRLTVL.

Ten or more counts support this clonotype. Here the CDR3 reads CASRAISSGANVLTF. In nucleotides, the CDR3 is TGTGCCAGCAGGGCCATTAGCTCTGGGGCCAACGTCCTGACTTTC. This chain uses TRBV2 with TRBJ2-6, with no clear D. Germline V gene lookup returns CDR1 SNHLY and CDR2 FYNNEI. The CDR3 consists of 15 residues. Trimming cost V 6 bases and J 0 bases, with 9 bases left between them.

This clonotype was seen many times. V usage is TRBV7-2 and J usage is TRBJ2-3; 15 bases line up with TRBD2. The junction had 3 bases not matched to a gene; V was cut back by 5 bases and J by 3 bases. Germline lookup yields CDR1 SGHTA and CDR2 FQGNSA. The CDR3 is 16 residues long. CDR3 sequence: CASSQGTSGRTDTQYF. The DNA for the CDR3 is TGTGCCAGCAGCCAAGGGACTAGCGGGAGGACAGATACGCAGTATTTT.

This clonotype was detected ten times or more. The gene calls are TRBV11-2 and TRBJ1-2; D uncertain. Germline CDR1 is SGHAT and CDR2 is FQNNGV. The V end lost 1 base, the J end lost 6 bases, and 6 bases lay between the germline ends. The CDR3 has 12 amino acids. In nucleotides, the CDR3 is TGTGCCAGCAGCTTAGCACCTAATGGCTACACCTTC. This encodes CASSLAPNGYTF.

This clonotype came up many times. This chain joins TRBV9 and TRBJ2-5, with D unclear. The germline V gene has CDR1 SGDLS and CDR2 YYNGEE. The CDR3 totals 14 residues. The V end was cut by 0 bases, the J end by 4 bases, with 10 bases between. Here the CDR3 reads CASSVDKYVETQYF. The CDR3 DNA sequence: TGTGCCAGCAGCGTAGACAAGTATGTAGAGACCCAGTACTTC.

CDR3 nucleotide sequence: TGTGCCAGCAGCTTAGTGGGGGGGGGCGCTTGGACCGGGGAGCTGTTTTTT. Protein product: CASSLVGGGAWTGELFF. This sequence joins TRBV11-2 and TRBJ2-2, with D perhaps matching TRBD2 (7 bases). The CDR3 extends over 17 amino acids. The V and J ends lost 1 base and 5 bases respectively, with 17 bases between them. Looked up from germline, CDR1 is SGHAT and CDR2 is FQNNGV.

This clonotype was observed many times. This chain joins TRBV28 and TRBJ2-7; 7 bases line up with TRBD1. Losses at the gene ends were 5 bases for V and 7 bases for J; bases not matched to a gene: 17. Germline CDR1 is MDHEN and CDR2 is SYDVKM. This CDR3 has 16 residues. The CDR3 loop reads CASSHRGLASLEEQYV. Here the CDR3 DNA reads TGTGCCAGCAGTCACAGGGGCCTAGCCTCCCTGGAGGAGCAGTACGTC.

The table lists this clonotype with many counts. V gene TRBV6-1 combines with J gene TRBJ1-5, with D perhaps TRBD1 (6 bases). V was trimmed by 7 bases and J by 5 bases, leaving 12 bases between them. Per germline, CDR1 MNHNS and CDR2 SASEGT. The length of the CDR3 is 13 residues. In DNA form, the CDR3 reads TGTGCCAGCAAAGGGGGTTTCGATCAGCCCCAGCATTTT. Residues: CASKGGFDQPQHF.

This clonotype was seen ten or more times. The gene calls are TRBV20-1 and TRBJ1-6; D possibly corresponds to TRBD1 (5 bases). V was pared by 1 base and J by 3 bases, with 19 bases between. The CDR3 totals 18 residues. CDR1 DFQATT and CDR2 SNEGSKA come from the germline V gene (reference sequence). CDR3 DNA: TGCAGTGCTAGAGCCGACCGGGACGGATTGAACTATAATTCACCCCTCCACTTT. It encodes CSARADRDGLNYNSPLHF.